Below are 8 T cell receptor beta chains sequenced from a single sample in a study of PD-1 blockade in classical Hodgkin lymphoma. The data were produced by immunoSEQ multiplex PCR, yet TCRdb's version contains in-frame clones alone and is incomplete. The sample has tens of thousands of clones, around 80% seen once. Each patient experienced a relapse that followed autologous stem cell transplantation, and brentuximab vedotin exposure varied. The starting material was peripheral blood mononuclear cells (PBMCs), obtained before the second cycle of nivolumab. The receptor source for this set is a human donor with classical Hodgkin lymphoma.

The CDR3 coding sequence is TGCGCCAGCAGACAAGATAGCAACACTGAAGCTTTCTTT. This translates into CASRQDSNTEAFF. The V and J genes are TRBV5-1 and TRBJ1-1; D is uncertain. With 5 bases removed from V and 2 bases from J, the gap between germline ends came to 10 bases. Germline-derived CDR1 and CDR2 are SGHRS and YFSETQ. The CDR3 runs to 13 residues. Drawing the rest from reference TRBV5-1 and TRBJ1-1, the complete variable domain is KAGVTQTPRYLIKTRGQQVTLSCSPISGHRSVSWYQQTPGQGLQFLFEYFSETQRNKGNFPGRFSGRQFSNSRSEMNVSTLELGDSALYLCASRQDSNTEAFFGQGTRLTVV.

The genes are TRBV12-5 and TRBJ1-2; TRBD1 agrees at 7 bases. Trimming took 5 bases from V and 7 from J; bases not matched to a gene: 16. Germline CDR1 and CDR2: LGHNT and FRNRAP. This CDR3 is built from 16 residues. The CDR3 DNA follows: TGTGCTAGTGGTCCTGTTAAAAGACAGGGCTGGTGTGGCTACACCTTC. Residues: CASGPVKRQGWCGYTF. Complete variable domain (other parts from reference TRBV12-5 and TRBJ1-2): DARVTQTPRHKVTEMGQEVTMRCQPILGHNTVFWYRQTMMQGLELLAYFRNRAPLDDSGMPKDRFSAEMPDATLATLKIQPSEPRDSAVYFCASGPVKRQGWCGYTFGSGTRLTVV.

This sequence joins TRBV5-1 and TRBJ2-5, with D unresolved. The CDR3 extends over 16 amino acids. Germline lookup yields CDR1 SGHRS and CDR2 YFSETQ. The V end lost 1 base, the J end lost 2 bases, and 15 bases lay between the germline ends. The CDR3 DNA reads TGCGCCAGCAGCTTGACTGGTAGGGTGGGGCAAGAGACCCAGTACTTC. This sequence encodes CASSLTGRVGQETQYF.

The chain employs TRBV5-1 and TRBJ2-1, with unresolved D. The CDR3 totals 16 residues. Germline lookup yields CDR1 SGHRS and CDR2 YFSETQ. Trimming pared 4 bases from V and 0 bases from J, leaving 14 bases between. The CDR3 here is CASSVNLLSSYNEQFF. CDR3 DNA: TGCGCCAGCAGCGTCAATCTTCTGAGCTCCTACAATGAGCAGTTCTTC.

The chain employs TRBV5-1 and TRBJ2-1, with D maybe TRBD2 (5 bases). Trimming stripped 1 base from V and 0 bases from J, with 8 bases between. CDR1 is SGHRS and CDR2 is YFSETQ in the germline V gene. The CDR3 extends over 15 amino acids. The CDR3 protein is CASSLTGSSYNEQFF. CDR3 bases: TGCGCCAGCAGCTTGACGGGAAGCTCCTACAATGAGCAGTTCTTC. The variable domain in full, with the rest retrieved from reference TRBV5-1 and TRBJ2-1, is KAGVTQTPRYLIKTRGQQVTLSCSPISGHRSVSWYQQTPGQGLQFLFEYFSETQRNKGNFPGRFSGRQFSNSRSEMNVSTLELGDSALYLCASSLTGSSYNEQFFGPGTRLTVL.

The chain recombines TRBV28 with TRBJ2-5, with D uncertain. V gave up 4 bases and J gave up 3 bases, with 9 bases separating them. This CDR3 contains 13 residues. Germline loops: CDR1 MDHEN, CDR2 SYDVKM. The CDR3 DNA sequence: TGTGCCAGCAGTTCCGACCCGGAAGAGACCCAGTACTTC. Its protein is CASSSDPEETQYF.

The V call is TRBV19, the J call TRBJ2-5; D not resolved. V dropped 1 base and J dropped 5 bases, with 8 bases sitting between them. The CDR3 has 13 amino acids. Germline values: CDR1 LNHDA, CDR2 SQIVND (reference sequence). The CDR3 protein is CASSIGVRETQYF. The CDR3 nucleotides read TGTGCCAGTAGTATAGGAGTGAGGGAGACCCAGTACTTC.

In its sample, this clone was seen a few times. The CDR3 loop is CATSRGTGTPEQFF. CDR3 in DNA: TGTGCCACCAGCAGGGGGACAGGGACCCCTGAGCAGTTCTTC. The rearrangement uses TRBV15 and TRBJ2-1; 9 nucleotides agree with TRBD1. The germline V gene has CDR1 LNHNV and CDR2 YYDKDF (reference sequence). The CDR3 runs to 14 residues. V dropped 3 bases and J dropped 9; count of bases not matched to a gene: 6.